This T cell receptor (beta chain) was documented in a study of T cells expressing NK-cell markers. Study-level background: Sorted CD3+CD56+NKG2C+, CD3+CD56+NKG2C- and CD3+CD56-NKG2C+ T-cell subsets were beta-chain profiled. Eight donors were sequenced, of whom seven were HCMV-seropositive, while the remaining one was HCMV-seronegative.

General study results and limits: The study found these clonotypes also leading the CD3+CD56-NKG2C+ fraction in several donors. HCMV specificity was not established for the expanded NKG2C+ T cell clones.

For this clonotype: What it binds is not known.

Using the 5' RACE reads, TCRdb records one entry per CDR3 protein without DNA. Its table records over 100,000 distinct CDR3 sequences. CDR1 and CDR2 from the germline V gene are SGHNT and YYREEE (reference sequence). The CDR3 covers 14 residues. The sequenced sample consisted of blood T cells: a sorted CD56 or NKG2C T cell subset, CD4+ or CD8+ T cells, or bulk PBMC T cells (not recorded which). The chain joins TRBV5-4 to TRBJ2-7; without DNA, the TCRdb call of TRBD1 cannot be checked. This receptor was taken from a woman aged 18 to 75 in good health. The CDR3 reads CASSAWDSIAEQYF.